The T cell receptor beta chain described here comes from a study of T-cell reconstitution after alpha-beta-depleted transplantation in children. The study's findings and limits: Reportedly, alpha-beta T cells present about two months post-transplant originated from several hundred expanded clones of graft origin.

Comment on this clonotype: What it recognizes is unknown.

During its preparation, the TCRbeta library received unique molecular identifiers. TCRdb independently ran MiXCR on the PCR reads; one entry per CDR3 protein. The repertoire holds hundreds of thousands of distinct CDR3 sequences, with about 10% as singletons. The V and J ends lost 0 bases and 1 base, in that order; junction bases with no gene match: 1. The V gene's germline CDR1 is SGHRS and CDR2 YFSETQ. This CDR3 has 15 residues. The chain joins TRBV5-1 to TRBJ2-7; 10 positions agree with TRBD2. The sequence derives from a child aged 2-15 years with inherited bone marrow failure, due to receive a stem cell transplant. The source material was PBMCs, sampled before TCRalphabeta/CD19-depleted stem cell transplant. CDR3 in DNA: TGCGCCAGCAGCTTGGAGCGGGAGGGATCCTACGAGCAGTACTTC. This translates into CASSLEREGSYEQYF.